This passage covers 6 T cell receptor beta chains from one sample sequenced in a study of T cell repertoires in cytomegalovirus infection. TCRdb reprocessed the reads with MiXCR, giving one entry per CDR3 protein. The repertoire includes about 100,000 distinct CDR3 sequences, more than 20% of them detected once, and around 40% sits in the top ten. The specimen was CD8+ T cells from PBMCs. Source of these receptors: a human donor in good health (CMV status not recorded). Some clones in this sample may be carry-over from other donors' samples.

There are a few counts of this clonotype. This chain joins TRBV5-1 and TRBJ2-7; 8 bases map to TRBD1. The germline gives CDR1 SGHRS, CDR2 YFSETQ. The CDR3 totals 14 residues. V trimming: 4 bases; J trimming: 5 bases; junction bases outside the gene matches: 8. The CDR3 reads CASSLGTGRNEQYF. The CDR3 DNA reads TGCGCCAGCAGCCTCGGGACAGGAAGGAACGAGCAGTACTTC. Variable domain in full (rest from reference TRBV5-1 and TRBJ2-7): KAGVTQTPRYLIKTRGQQVTLSCSPISGHRSVSWYQQTPGQGLQFLFEYFSETQRNKGNFPGRFSGRQFSNSRSEMNVSTLELGDSALYLCASSLGTGRNEQYFGPGTRLTVT.

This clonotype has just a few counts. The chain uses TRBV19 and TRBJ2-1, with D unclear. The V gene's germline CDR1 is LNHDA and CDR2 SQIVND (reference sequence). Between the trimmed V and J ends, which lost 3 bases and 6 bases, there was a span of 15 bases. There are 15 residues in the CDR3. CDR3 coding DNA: TGTGCCAGTAGTATTAACAAGCGATCCACCAATGAGCAGTTCTTC. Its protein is CASSINKRSTNEQFF.

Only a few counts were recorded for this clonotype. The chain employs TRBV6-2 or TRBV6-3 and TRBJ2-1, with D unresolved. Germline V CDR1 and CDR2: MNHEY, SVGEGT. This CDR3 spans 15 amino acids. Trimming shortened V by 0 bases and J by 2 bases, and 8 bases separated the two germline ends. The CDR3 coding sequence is TGTGCCAGCAGTTACTCATTCGGAACCTACAATGAGCAGTTCTTC. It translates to CASSYSFGTYNEQFF.

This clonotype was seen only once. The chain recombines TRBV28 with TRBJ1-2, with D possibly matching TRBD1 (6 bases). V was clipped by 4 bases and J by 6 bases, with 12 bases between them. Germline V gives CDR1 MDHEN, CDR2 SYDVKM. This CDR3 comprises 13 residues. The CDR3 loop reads CASSYRERDGYTF. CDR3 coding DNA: TGTGCCAGCAGTTACAGGGAAAGGGATGGCTACACCTTC.

CDR3: CASSLCGSAGGCYNEQFF. CDR3 sequence (DNA): TGTGCCAGCAGTTTATGTGGTTCGGCGGGAGGCTGCTACAATGAGCAGTTCTTC. The J gene is TRBJ2-1, the V gene TRBV12-3 or TRBV12-4; TRBD2 matches at 8 bases. The CDR3 extends over 18 amino acids. After removal of 2 bases from V and 3 bases from J, the junction contained 12 bases not matched to a gene.

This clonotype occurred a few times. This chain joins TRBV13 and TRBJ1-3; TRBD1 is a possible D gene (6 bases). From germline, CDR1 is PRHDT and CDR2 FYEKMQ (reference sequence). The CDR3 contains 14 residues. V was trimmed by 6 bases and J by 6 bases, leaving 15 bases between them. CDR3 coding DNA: TGTGCCAGCAGACAACAGGGCGCTTCAAACACCATATATTTT. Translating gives CASRQQGASNTIYF.